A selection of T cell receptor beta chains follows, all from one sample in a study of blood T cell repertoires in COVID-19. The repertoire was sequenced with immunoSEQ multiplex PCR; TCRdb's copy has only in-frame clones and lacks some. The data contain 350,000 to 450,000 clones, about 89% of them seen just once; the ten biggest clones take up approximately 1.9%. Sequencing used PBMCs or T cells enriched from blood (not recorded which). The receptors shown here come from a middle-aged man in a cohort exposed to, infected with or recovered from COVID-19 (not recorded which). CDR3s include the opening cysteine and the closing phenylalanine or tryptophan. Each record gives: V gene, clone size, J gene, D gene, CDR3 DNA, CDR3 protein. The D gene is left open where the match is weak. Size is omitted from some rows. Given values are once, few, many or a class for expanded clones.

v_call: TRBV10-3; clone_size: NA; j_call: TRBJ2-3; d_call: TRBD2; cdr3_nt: TGTGCCATCAGTGGTGGGAGGGAGGAGTCGTATTTT; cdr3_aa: CAISGGREESYF
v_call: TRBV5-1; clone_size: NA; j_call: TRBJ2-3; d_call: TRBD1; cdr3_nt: TGCGCCAGCAGAGGACAGGGAGTAGGGCCAAACACAGATACGCAGTATTTT; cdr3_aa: CASRGQGVGPNTDTQYF
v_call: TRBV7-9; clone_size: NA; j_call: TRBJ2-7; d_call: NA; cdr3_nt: TGTGCCAGCAGCTTAGAAGGGAGGGGGAGTCGGTACTTC; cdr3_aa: CASSLEGRGSRYF
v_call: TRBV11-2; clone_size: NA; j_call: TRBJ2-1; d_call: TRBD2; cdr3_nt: TGTGCCAGCAGCTTAAATGGTGTGGGACTAGCGGGAGTTTACAATGAGCAGTTCTTC; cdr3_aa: CASSLNGVGLAGVYNEQFF
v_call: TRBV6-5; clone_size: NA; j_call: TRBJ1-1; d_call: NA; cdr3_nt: TGTGCCAGCAGGACCACAGGGTCGGACACTGAAGCTTTCTTT; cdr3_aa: CASRTTGSDTEAFF
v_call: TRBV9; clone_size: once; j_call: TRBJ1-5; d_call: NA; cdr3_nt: TGTGCCAGCAGCCAACAGGGAGACCACAATCAGCCCCAGCATTTT; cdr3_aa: CASSQQGDHNQPQHF
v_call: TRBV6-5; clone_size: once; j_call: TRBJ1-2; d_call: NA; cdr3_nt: TGTGCCAGCGGTAACAGGTTCGACTATGGCTACACCTTC; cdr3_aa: CASGNRFDYGYTF
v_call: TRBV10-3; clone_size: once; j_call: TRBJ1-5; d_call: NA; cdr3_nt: TGTGCCATCGCGTCAGGCATGGGCAATCAGCCCCAGCATTTT; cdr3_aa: CAIASGMGNQPQHF
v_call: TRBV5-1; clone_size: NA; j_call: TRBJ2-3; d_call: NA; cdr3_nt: TGCGCCAGCAGCTTGGCAACACGACACCCCACAGATACGCAGTATTTT; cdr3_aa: CASSLATRHPTDTQYF
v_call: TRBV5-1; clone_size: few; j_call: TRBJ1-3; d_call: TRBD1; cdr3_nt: TGCGCCAGCAGCGCGGGACAGCTCTCTGGAAACACCATATATTTT; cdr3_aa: CASSAGQLSGNTIYF
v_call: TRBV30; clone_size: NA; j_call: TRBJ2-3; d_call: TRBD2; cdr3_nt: TGTGCCTGGACTAGCGGGAGGGCCTGGGCAGATACGCAGTATTTT; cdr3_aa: CAWTSGRAWADTQYF
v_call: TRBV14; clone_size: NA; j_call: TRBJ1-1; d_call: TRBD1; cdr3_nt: TGTGCCAGCAGCCTGGTGAGGACAGGGGGCAGAGGGACTGAAGCTTTCTTT; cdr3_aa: CASSLVRTGGRGTEAFF
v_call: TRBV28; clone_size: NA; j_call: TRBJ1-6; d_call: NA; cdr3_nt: TGTGCCAGCAGTTTTTCCAGGGTGGGCTCCTATAATTCACCCCTCCACTTT; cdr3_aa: CASSFSRVGSYNSPLHF
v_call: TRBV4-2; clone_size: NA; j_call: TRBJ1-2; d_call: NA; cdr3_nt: TGTGCCAGCAGCCAAGATGAGGGCTCTACCTATGGCTACACCTTC; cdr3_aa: CASSQDEGSTYGYTF
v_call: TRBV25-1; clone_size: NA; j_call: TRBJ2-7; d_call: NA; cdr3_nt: TGTGCCAGCAGTGATTTCTGGGGAGGAGGCGAGCAGTACTTC; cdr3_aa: CASSDFWGGGEQYF
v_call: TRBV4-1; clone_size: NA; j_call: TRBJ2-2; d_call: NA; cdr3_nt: TGCGCCAGCAGCCAAGATTCGGTCACCGGGGAGCTGTTTTTT; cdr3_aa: CASSQDSVTGELFF
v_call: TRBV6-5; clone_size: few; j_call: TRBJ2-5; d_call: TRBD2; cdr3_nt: TGTGCCAGCAGTCCACTAGCGGGAGAACAAGAGACCCAGTACTTC; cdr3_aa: CASSPLAGEQETQYF
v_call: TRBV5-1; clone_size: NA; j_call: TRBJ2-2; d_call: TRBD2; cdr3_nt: TGCGCCAGCAGCCCGTCCAAGCGGGAGTTCACCGGGGAGCTGTTTTTT; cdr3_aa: CASSPSKREFTGELFF
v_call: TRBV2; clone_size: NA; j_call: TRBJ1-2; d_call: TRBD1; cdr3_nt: TGTGCCAGCAGTGGAACAGGGGGATCTGGCTACACCTTC; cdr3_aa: CASSGTGGSGYTF
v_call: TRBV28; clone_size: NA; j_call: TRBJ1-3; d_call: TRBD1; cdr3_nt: TGTGCCAGCAGTTTACCCTCGACAGGGGAACTTTTTGGAAACACCATATATTTT; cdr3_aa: CASSLPSTGELFGNTIYF
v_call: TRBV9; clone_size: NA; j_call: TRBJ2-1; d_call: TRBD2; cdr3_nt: TGTGCCAGCAGCGCCCTCTCGCTAGCGGGAGCCAATGAGCAGTTCTTC; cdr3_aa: CASSALSLAGANEQFF
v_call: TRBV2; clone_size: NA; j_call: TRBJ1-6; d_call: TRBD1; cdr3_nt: TGTGCCAGCAGGGGACAGGGGGGAAATTCACCCCTCCACTTT; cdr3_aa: CASRGQGGNSPLHF
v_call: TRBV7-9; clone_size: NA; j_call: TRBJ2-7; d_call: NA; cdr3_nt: TGTGCCAGCAGCCACCCTATAGCGGCTAGCTCCTACGAGCAGTACTTC; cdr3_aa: CASSHPIAASSYEQYF
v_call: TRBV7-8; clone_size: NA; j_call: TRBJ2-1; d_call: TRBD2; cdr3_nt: TGTGCCAGCAGCCTTGGGACTAGCGGGAGGGCCTGGGGTGAGCAGTTCTTC; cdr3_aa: CASSLGTSGRAWGEQFF
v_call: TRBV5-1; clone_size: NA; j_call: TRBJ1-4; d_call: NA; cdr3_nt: TGCGCCAGCAGCCCGAGCGGGGGTGACGAAAAACTGTTTTTT; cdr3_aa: CASSPSGGDEKLFF
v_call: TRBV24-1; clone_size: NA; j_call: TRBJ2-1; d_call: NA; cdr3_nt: TGTGCCACCAGTGATTCACTAGCATCGCGGAATGAGCAGTTCTTC; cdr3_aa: CATSDSLASRNEQFF
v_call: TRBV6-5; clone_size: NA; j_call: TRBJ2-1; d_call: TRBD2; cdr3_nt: TGTGCCAGCAGTTACCGGCTAGCGGGTTACAATGAGCAGTTCTTC; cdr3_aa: CASSYRLAGYNEQFF
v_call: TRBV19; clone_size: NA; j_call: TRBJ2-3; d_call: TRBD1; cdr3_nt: TGTGCCAGTAGACGGACAGGGTTCAGCACAGATACGCAGTATTTT; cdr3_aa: CASRRTGFSTDTQYF
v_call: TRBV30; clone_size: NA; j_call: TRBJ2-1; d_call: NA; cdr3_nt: TGTGCCTGGAGTCCTCGACCCCGCGGGTCTAATGAGCAGTTCTTC; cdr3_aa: CAWSPRPRGSNEQFF
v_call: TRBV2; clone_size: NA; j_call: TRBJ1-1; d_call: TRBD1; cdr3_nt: TGTGCCAGCGGACTGGGACAGGGGACCCAATTT; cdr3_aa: CASGLGQGTQF
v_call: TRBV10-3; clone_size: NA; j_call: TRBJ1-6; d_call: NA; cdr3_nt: TGTGCCATCAGTGAGGCAGGGGTTCGATCACCCCTCCACTTT; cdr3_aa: CAISEAGVRSPLHF
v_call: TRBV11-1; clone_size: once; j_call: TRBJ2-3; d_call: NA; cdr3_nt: TGTGCCAGCAGCTTACACGGGGTTGCCACAGATACGCAGTATTTT; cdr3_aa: CASSLHGVATDTQYF
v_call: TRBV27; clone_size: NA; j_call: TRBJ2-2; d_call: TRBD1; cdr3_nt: TGTGCCAGCAGCCCCCGAGGGACAGGGGGTTACACCGGGGAGCTGTTTTTT; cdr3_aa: CASSPRGTGGYTGELFF
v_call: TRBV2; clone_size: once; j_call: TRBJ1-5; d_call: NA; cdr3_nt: TGTGCCAGCAGAAGAGATAGCAATCAGCCCCAGCATTTT; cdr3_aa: CASRRDSNQPQHF
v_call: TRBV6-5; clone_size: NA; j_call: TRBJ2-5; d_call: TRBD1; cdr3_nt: TGTGCCAGCAGCCATGGACAGGGTAGAGAGACCCAGTACTTC; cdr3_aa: CASSHGQGRETQYF
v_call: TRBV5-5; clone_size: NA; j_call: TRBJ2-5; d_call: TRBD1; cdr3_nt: TGTGCCAGCAGGAGGGGACAGCAAGAGACCCAGTACTTC; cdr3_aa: CASRRGQQETQYF
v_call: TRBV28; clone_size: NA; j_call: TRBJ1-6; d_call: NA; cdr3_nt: TGTGCCAGCAGTTTTAAATCACCCCTCCACTTT; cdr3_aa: CASSFKSPLHF
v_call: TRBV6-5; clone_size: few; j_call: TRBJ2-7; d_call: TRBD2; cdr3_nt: TGTGCCAGCAGTTACTCTGCGGGAGGGTCCTACGAGCAGTACTTC; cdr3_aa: CASSYSAGGSYEQYF
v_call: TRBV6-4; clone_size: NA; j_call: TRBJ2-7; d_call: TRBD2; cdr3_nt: TGTGCCAGCAGTGACTATTCGGGAGGTCGGTACGAGCAGTACTTC; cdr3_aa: CASSDYSGGRYEQYF
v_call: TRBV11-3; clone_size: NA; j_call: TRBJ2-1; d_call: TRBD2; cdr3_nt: TGTGCCAGCAGCACGCCGGGACTAAACAATGAGCAGTTCTTC; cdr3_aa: CASSTPGLNNEQFF
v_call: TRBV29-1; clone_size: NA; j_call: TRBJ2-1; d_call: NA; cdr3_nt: TGCAGCGCAGCCCGGGTAAGCTCCTACAATGAGCAGTTCTTC; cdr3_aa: CSAARVSSYNEQFF
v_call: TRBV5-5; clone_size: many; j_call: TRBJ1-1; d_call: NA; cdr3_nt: TGTGCCAGCACCCGACGTACCCCGGGACAACTGAACACTGAAGCTTTCTTT; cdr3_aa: CASTRRTPGQLNTEAFF
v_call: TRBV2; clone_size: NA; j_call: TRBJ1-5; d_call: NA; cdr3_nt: TGTGCCAGCAGTGAACAAGGGGGTGCTAATCAGCCCCAGCATTTT; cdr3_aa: CASSEQGGANQPQHF
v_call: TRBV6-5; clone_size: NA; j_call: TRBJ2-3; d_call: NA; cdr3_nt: TGTGCCAGCAGTTCTCGGGTGGATACGCAGTATTTT; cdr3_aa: CASSSRVDTQYF
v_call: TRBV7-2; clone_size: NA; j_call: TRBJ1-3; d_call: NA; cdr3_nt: TGTGCCAGCAGCTTAGTTCAGGGAAACACCATATATTTT; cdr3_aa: CASSLVQGNTIYF
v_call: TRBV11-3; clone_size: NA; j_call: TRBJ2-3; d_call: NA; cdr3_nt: TGTGCCAGCAGCTTAATACCGAGGGATACGCAGTATTTT; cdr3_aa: CASSLIPRDTQYF
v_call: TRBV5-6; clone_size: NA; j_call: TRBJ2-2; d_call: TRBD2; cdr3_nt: TGTGCCAGCAGCTTGTGGGCGGGAGGGCCTACCTGGGAGGAGCTGTTTTTT; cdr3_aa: CASSLWAGGPTWEELFF
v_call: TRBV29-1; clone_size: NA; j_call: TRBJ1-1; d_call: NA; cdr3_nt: TGCAGCGCATTGACAGTCTTAGGAACACACACTGAAGCTTTCTTT; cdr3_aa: CSALTVLGTHTEAFF
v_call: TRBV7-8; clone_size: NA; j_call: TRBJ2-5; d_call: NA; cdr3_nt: TGTGCCAGCAGCTTAACCGGGAATACTCGACAAGAGACCCAGTACTTC; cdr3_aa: CASSLTGNTRQETQYF
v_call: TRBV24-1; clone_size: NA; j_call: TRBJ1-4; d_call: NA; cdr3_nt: TGTGCCACCAGTCCCGGAGGGGGGGGAAATGAAAAACTGTTTTTT; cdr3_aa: CATSPGGGGNEKLFF